A selection of T cell receptor beta chains follows, all from one sample in a study of neurological immune-mediated disorders. TCRdb fed the 5' RACE reads into MiXCR, producing one record per CDR3 protein. The repertoire holds about 99,000 distinct CDR3 sequences, roughly 10% seen once, with approximately 3.3% in the top ten. Sequenced input: PBMCs. These receptors all come from a female donor with HTLV-1-associated myelopathy (HAM/TSP). Both conserved end residues are trimmed from each CDR3. D genes are given only for firm matches.

v_call d_call cdr3_aa
TRBV6-5 NA ASKEGAGTSDTQY
TRBV29-1 NA SVLSGQGNNYGYT
TRBV7-2 TRBD2 ASSPTSGGATQY
TRBV6-5 TRBD2 ASSYAQRGGPDTQY
TRBV29-1 NA SVGDGSYNEQF
TRBV7-2 TRBD1 ASSSPGQGGNIQY
TRBV19 TRBD2 ASSWDYADTQY
TRBV12-3/TRBV12-4 TRBD1 ASSSDRGRTDTQY
TRBV9 NA ASSVTAALPPILPSGELF
TRBV6-6 TRBD1 ASSLPTGTYNEQF
TRBV3-1 NA ASSQDRGYT
TRBV21-1 NA ASSKNPNEQY
TRBV20-1 TRBD1 SAAGTGNTGELF
TRBV20-1 NA SAPYSSVGETQY
TRBV11-2 TRBD2 ASSTSGGVSYEQY
TRBV20-1 TRBD2 SFRRGNNEQF
TRBV7-9 TRBD2 ASSLNRRASGGAFLKLADTQY
TRBV7-9 NA ASSPSTGIYEQY
TRBV5-5 NA ASSLRLTYNSPLH
TRBV20-1 TRBD1 SASTVRDRLSYEQY
TRBV20-1 TRBD1 SARDRDRPYDEQF
TRBV12-3/TRBV12-4 TRBD1 ASSFSGTVGSPLH
TRBV10-2 NA ASSESGGGEAF
TRBV29-1 NA SVELRDRRPYGYT
TRBV5-1 TRBD2 ASSLQTSGAVNEQF
TRBV27 NA ASRRTMNTEAF
TRBV5-1 NA ASSLVVGQGAEAF
TRBV12-5 TRBD2 ASGLVSGGIQETQY
TRBV5-4 TRBD2 ASSLEVVLAGNNEQF
TRBV7-2 NA ASSFRMNTEAF
TRBV10-3 NA ATSGKEAQY
TRBV20-1 NA SALPPNTGELF
TRBV19 TRBD1 ASSISGQDEQY
TRBV20-1 TRBD1 SARVLGQGPDGYT
TRBV5-1 NA ASSDPERGDYGYT
TRBV20-1 TRBD1 SARPRTGDGELF
TRBV3-1 TRBD1 ASSQVWDRAPDTQY
TRBV5-1 NA ASILVETLVTDTQY
TRBV20-1 TRBD2 SARDSGAYERY
TRBV12-3/TRBV12-4 NA ASSLGTREMNTGELF
TRBV18 TRBD1 ASSGQGAAGYT
TRBV5-1 TRBD2 ASSLAVSGGLAKNIQY
TRBV20-1 NA SAKKSGTQNNEQF
TRBV5-5 NA ASSLGLQGETGELF